The rows below give T cell receptor beta chains drawn from one sample of a study of T cell responses to AZD1222 COVID-19 vaccine. Repertoires were generated with immunoSEQ multiplex PCR, while TCRdb's copy carries only in-frame clones and drops some. The repertoire holds about 130,000 clones, with about 80% as singletons. The sequenced sample was peripheral blood, obtained on day 0 of AZD1222 vaccination. The receptors originated from an adult in good health. Each CDR3 is given with its conserved first and last residue. A D gene is named only where the DNA matches it firmly. Expanded clones are given a class, and other clones once, few, many or no size at all.

v_gene: TRBV7-2
abundance: -
d_gene: -
j_gene: TRBJ2-2
CDR3aa: CASSYRPGSAGELFF
CDR3nt: TGTGCCAGCAGCTACAGGCCCGGGTCGGCCGGGGAGCTGTTTTTT

v_gene: TRBV7-3
abundance: -
d_gene: -
j_gene: TRBJ2-2
CDR3aa: CASSLGKNTGELFF
CDR3nt: TGTGCCAGCAGCTTAGGCAAAAACACCGGGGAGCTGTTTTTT

v_gene: TRBV5-4
abundance: -
d_gene: TRBD1
j_gene: TRBJ2-7
CDR3aa: CASSLGQGTFYEQYF
CDR3nt: TGTGCCAGCAGCTTGGGACAGGGAACTTTCTACGAGCAGTACTTC

v_gene: TRBV7-3
abundance: -
d_gene: -
j_gene: TRBJ2-2
CDR3aa: CASSLTGLGNAGELFF
CDR3nt: TGTGCCAGCAGCTTAACGGGACTCGGGAACGCCGGGGAGCTGTTTTTT

v_gene: TRBV6-5
abundance: -
d_gene: -
j_gene: TRBJ2-7
CDR3aa: CASSYTVQTYEQYF
CDR3nt: TGTGCCAGCAGTTATACAGTCCAGACCTACGAGCAGTACTTC

v_gene: TRBV7-7
abundance: -
d_gene: -
j_gene: TRBJ2-7
CDR3aa: CASSEGGGSYEQYF
CDR3nt: TGTGCCAGCAGCGAAGGCGGCGGATCCTACGAGCAGTACTTC

v_gene: TRBV19
abundance: -
d_gene: -
j_gene: TRBJ1-6
CDR3aa: CASSIAGSGGRTLHF
CDR3nt: TGTGCCAGTAGTATAGCGGGCAGCGGTGGTAGAACCCTCCACTTT

v_gene: TRBV27
abundance: -
d_gene: TRBD1
j_gene: TRBJ2-7
CDR3aa: CASSPHGQGVLYEQYF
CDR3nt: TGTGCCAGCAGTCCCCACGGGCAGGGGGTCCTATACGAGCAGTACTTC

v_gene: TRBV12-3/TRBV12-4
abundance: -
d_gene: TRBD1
j_gene: TRBJ1-6
CDR3aa: CASSLSGTALHF
CDR3nt: TGTGCCAGCAGTTTATCGGGGACAGCCCTCCACTTT

v_gene: TRBV5-5
abundance: -
d_gene: -
j_gene: TRBJ2-7
CDR3aa: CASSPQLDEQYF
CDR3nt: TGTGCCAGCAGTCCCCAATTGGACGAGCAGTACTTC

v_gene: TRBV5-4
abundance: -
d_gene: TRBD1
j_gene: TRBJ1-1
CDR3aa: CASSLDKWDRGAFF
CDR3nt: TGTGCCAGCAGCTTGGACAAGTGGGACAGGGGGGCTTTCTTT

v_gene: TRBV19
abundance: -
d_gene: -
j_gene: TRBJ1-1
CDR3aa: CASTRDWTEAFF
CDR3nt: TGTGCCAGTACAAGAGATTGGACTGAAGCTTTCTTT

v_gene: TRBV11-2
abundance: -
d_gene: TRBD2
j_gene: TRBJ2-1
CDR3aa: CASSSGLAGTYEQFF
CDR3nt: TGTGCCAGCAGCTCTGGACTAGCGGGGACCTATGAGCAGTTCTTC

v_gene: TRBV5-1
abundance: once
d_gene: -
j_gene: TRBJ1-3
CDR3aa: CASSLDISGNTIYF
CDR3nt: TGCGCCAGCAGCTTGGACATATCTGGAAACACCATATATTTT

v_gene: TRBV4-1
abundance: once
d_gene: -
j_gene: TRBJ1-2
CDR3aa: CASSQAGPYGYTF
CDR3nt: TGCGCCAGCAGCCAAGCCGGCCCTTATGGCTACACCTTC

v_gene: TRBV3-1/TRBV3-2
abundance: once
d_gene: -
j_gene: TRBJ1-3
CDR3aa: CASSPVMSSGNTIYF
CDR3nt: TGTGCCAGCAGCCCAGTCATGAGCTCTGGAAACACCATATATTTT

v_gene: TRBV7-8
abundance: -
d_gene: -
j_gene: TRBJ2-5
CDR3aa: CASSQARTKSQETQYF
CDR3nt: TGTGCCAGCAGCCAGGCTAGGACTAAAAGCCAAGAGACCCAGTACTTC

v_gene: TRBV4-1
abundance: -
d_gene: -
j_gene: TRBJ2-2
CDR3aa: CASSYSGENTGELFF
CDR3nt: TGCGCCAGCAGCTATTCAGGGGAGAACACCGGGGAGCTGTTTTTT

v_gene: TRBV10-3
abundance: once
d_gene: -
j_gene: TRBJ1-1
CDR3aa: CAISEIRDTEAFF
CDR3nt: TGTGCCATCAGTGAAATTAGGGACACTGAAGCTTTCTTT

v_gene: TRBV7-9
abundance: -
d_gene: -
j_gene: TRBJ2-5
CDR3aa: CASSLNIREETQYF
CDR3nt: TGTGCCAGCAGCTTAAATATCAGGGAAGAGACCCAGTACTTC

v_gene: TRBV2
abundance: -
d_gene: -
j_gene: TRBJ2-2
CDR3aa: CASTPEDTGELFF
CDR3nt: TGTGCCAGCACCCCTGAGGACACCGGGGAGCTGTTTTTT

v_gene: TRBV27
abundance: -
d_gene: TRBD2
j_gene: TRBJ2-7
CDR3aa: CASSLTSGSVDEQYF
CDR3nt: TGTGCCAGCAGTCTAACTAGCGGATCCGTTGACGAGCAGTACTTC